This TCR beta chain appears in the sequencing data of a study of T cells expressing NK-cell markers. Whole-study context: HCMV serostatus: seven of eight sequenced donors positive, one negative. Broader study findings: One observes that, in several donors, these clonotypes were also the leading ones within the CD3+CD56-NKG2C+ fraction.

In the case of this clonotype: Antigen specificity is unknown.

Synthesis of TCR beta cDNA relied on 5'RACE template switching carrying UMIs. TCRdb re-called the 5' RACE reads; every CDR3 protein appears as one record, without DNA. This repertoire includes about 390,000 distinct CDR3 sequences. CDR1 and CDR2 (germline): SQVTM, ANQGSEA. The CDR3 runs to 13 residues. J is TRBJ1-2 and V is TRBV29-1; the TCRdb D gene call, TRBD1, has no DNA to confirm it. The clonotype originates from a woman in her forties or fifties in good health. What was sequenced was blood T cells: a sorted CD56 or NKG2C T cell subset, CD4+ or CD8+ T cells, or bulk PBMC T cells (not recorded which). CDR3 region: CSVADRGLGGYTF.